This T cell receptor beta chain was sequenced in a study of blood T cell repertoires in COVID-19 (dated by TCRdb to 2019 to 2021). Study-wide context: Samples covering the acute and convalescent phases of COVID-19 were provided by collaborators in the United States, Italy and Spain. The prospective study material was composed of cDNA or gDNA derived from T cells, B-cell-depleted T cells, or PBMCs. Samples came from the ongoing ImmuneRACE study (first 160 participants) plus 1,254 subjects from 6 global collaborators. The dataset comprised deeply sampled blood TCRbeta repertoires from subjects exposed to, actively infected with, or recovered from COVID-19. The repertoires were released in a freely available public database intended as a resource for research on the immune response to SARS-CoV-2. HLA class I and class II types, where available, came from metadata supplied by the sample provider rather than from assay-based typing. The sample metadata nearly always contained a de-identified subject ID, COVID-19 status, age in years and sex.

Remarks on this clone: Its target antigen remains unknown. No much larger clone exists at a distance of one base, and base qualities are not known.

In Seattle, one collaborating source enrolled patients while the infection was active and tracked those patients longitudinally over the course of disease. Collaborating institutions collected whole blood in K2EDTA tubes following their own protocols. For TCRbeta analysis, collaborator samples were shipped as frozen whole blood, as isolated PBMCs, or as DNA extracted from either sample type. TCRbeta CDR3 regions were amplified from genomic DNA using the immunoSEQ Assay, a bias-controlled multiplex PCR. The source study handled its data this way. Within the assay, amplification of reference gene primers was used to estimate how many nucleated cells each sample contained. To quantify the absolute abundance of each unique TCRbeta CDR3 rearrangement, sequence reads were collapsed and filtered. For each sample, productive Simpson clonality was calculated as the square root of Simpson's diversity index over productive rearrangements. The immuneACCESS repertoire file appears here via TCRdb, limited to in-frame rearrangements. These files lack a portion of the clones; in checked studies, under half of the deficit traces to unresolved V genes, and the cause of the others is not known. V and J calls and clone size follow that table, whereas D and trimming were derived from the DNA. In this sample the table shows approximately 170,000 clones, roughly 93% of which occur a single time. The ten largest clones take up less than 2% of the sample.

The CDR3 spans 12 residues, from the cysteine through the phenylalanine. Solely the CDR3 DNA is kept, with 36 bases framed from the first base. The V and J ends are trimmed by 4 bases and 3 bases, leaving 5 bases between them. Per the germline V gene, SGHAT is the CDR1 and FQNNGV is the CDR2. The investigation overall reported the following: The amount of clinical and demographic metadata varied by source and participant and was provided uncurated.

The source material was peripheral blood. The V and J genes are TRBV11-2 and TRBJ2-3; no D gene is confidently identified. The receptor was derived from a woman aged 55-69 years with COVID-19, enrolled during active disease. The CDR3 reads as follows: CASSYNTDTQYF. The DNA sequence is given as TGTGCCAGCAGCTACAATACAGATACGCAGTATTTT.